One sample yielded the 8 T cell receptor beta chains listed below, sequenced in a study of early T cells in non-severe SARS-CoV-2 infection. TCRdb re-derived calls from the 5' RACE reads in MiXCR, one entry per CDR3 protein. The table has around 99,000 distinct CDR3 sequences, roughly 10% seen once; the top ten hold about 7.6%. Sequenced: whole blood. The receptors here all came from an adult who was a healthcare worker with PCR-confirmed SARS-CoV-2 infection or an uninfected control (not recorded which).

The CDR3 protein is CASSETGENYGYTF. The CDR3 nucleotides are TGTGCCAGCAGTGAAACGGGAGAGAACTATGGCTACACCTTC. The V and J genes are TRBV25-1 and TRBJ1-2, with D uncertain. The germline CDR1 and CDR2 sequences are MGHDK and SYGVNS. This CDR3 region has 14 residues. V lost 2 bases, J lost 2 bases, and 9 bases lay in between.

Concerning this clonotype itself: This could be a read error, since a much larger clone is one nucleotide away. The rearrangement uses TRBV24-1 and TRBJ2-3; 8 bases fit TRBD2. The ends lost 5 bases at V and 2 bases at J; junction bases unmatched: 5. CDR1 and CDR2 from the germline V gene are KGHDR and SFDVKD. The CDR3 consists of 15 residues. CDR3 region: CATSVSGRATDTQYF. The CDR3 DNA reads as TGTGCCACCAGTGTGAGCGGGAGAGCCACAGATACGCAGTATTTT.

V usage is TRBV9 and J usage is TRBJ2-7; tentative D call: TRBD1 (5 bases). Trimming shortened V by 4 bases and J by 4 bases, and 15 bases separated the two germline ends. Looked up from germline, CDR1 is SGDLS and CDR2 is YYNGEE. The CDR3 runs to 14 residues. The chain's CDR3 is CASSQSAQGYEQYF. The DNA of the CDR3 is TGTGCCAGCAGCCAATCGGCCCAGGGTTACGAGCAGTACTTC.

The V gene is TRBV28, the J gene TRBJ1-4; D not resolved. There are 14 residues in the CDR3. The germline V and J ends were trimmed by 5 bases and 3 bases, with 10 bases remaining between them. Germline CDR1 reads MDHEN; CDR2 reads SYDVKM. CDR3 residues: CASSGRLPNEKLFF. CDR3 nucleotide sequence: TGTGCCAGCAGTGGACGGCTACCTAATGAAAAACTGTTTTTT.

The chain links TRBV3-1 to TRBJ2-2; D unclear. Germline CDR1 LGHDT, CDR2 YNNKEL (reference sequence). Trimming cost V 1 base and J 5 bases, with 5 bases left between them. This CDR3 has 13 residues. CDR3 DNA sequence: TGTGCCAGCAGCCAAGGGCCTACCGGGGAGCTGTTTTTT. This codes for CASSQGPTGELFF.

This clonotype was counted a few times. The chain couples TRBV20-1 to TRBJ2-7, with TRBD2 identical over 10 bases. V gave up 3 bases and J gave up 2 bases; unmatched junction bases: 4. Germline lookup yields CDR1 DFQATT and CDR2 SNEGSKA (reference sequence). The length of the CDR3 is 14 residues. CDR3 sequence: CSASLAGVPYEQYF. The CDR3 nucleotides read TGCAGTGCTAGTCTAGCGGGAGTTCCCTACGAGCAGTACTTC.

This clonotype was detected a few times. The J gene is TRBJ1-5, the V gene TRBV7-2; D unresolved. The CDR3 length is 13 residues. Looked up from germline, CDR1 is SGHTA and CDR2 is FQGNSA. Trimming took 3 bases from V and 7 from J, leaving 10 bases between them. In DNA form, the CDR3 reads TGTGCCAGCAGCTTCCAGGAGGGCCAGCCCCAGCATTTT. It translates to CASSFQEGQPQHF.

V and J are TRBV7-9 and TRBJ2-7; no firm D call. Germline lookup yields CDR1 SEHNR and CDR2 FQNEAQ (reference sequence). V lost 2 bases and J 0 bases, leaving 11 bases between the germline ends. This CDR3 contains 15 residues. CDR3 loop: CASSLLSSSSYEQYF. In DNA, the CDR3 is TGTGCCAGCAGCTTACTATCCTCCTCCTCCTACGAGCAGTACTTC.